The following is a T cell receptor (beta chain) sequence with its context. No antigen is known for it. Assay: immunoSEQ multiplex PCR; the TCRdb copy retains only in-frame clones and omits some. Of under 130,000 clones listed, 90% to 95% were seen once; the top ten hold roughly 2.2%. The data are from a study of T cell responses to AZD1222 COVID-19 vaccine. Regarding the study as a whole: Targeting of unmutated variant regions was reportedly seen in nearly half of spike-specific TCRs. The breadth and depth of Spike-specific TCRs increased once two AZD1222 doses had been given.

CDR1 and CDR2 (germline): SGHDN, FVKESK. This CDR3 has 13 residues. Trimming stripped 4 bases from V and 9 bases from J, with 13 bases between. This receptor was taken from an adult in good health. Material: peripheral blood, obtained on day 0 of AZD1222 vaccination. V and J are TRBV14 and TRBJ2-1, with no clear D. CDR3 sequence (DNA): TGTGCCAGCAGCCGCTTCCAGGTCGGTGAGCAGTTCTTC. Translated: CASSRFQVGEQFF.